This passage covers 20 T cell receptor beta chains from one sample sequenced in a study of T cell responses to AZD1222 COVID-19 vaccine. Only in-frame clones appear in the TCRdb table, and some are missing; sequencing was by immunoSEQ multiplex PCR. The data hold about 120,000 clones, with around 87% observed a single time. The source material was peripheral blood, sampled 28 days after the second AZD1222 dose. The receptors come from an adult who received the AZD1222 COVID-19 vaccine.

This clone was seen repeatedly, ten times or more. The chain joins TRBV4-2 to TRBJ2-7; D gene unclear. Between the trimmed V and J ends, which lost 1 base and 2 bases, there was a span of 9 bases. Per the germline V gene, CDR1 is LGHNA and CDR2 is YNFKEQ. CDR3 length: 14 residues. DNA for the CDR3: TGTGCCAGCAGCCAAGGTCTCAGAGCCTACGAGCAGTACTTC. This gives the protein CASSQGLRAYEQYF.

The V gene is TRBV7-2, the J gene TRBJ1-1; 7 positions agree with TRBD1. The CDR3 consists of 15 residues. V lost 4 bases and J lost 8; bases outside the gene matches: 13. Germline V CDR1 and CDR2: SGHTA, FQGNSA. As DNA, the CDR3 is TGTGCCAGCAGCTCACAGACAGGGTTCGTTGGGGAAGCTTTCTTT. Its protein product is CASSSQTGFVGEAFF.

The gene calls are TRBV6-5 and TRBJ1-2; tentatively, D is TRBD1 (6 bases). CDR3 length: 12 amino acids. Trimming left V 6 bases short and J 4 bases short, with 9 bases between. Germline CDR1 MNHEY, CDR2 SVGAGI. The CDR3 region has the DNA TGTGCCAGCAGCCCAGGGGTCTATGGCTACACCTTC. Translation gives CASSPGVYGYTF.

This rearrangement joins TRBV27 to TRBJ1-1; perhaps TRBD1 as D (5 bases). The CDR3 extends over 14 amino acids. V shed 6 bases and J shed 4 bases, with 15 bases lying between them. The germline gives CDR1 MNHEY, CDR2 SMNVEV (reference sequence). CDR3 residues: CASRSLGGGTEAFF. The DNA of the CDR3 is TGTGCCAGCAGGTCCCTCGGGGGAGGCACTGAAGCTTTCTTT.

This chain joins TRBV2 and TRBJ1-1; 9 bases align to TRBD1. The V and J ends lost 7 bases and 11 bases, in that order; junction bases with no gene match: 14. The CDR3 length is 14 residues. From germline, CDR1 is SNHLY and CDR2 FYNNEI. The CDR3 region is CASNGDRVRAEAFF. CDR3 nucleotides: TGTGCCAGCAACGGGGACAGGGTACGGGCGGAGGCTTTCTTT.

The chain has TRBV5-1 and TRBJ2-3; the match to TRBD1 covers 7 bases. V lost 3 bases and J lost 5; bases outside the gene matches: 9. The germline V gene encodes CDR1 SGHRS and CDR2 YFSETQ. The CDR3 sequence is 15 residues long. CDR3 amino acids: CASSSSGTAGDTQYF. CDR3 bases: TGCGCCAGCAGCTCATCCGGGACAGCTGGAGATACGCAGTATTTT.

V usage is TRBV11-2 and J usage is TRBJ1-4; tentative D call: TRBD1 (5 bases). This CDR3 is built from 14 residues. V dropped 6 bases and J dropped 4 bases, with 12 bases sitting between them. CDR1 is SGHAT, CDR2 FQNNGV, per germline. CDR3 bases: TGTGCCAGCAGTAGGGCAGGGCTTAATGAAAAACTGTTTTTT. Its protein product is CASSRAGLNEKLFF.

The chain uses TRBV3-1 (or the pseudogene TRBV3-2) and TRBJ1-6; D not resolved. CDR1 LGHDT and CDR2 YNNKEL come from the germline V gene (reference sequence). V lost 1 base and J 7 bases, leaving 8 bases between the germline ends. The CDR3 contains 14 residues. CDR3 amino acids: CASSQGLSNSPLHF. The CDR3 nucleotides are TGTGCCAGCAGCCAAGGTCTGTCAAATTCACCCCTCCACTTT.

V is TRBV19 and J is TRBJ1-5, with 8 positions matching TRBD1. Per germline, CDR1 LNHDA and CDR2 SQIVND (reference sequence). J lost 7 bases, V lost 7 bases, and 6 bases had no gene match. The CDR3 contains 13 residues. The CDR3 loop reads CASTKTGAQPQHF. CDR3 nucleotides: TGTGCCAGTACCAAGACAGGGGCCCAGCCCCAGCATTTT.

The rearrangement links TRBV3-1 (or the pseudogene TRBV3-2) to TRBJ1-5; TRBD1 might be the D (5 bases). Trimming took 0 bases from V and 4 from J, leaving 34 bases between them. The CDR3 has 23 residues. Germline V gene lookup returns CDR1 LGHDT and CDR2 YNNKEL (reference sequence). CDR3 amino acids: CASSQESVSGACRARDDNQPQHF. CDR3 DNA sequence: TGTGCCAGCAGCCAAGAGAGTGTTAGTGGGGCTTGCAGGGCCCGAGACGATAATCAGCCCCAGCATTTT.

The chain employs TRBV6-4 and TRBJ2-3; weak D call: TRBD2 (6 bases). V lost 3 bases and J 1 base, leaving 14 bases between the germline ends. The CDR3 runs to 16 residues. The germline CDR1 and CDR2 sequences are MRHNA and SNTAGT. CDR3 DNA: TGTGCCAGCAGTGAATTTTTCGGGAGACGCACAGATACGCAGTATTTT. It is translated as CASSEFFGRRTDTQYF.

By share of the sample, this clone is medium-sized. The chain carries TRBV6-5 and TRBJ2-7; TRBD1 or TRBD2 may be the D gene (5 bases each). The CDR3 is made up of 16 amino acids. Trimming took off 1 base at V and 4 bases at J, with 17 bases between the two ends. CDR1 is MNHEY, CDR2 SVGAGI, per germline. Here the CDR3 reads CASSYYPRGKKYEQYF. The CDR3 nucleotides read TGTGCCAGCAGTTACTACCCGAGGGGTAAGAAATACGAGCAGTACTTC.

The CDR3 nucleotides are TGTGCCAGTAGGAGGGGGTCGGAGGAGACCCAGTACTTC. Translated: CASRRGSEETQYF. V is TRBV19 and J is TRBJ2-5; a possible D gene is TRBD1 (6 bases). Germline assignment: CDR1 LNHDA and CDR2 SQIVND (reference sequence). The CDR3 is 13 residues long. V was cut by 6 bases and J by 5 bases, with 13 bases left in between.

As DNA, the CDR3 is TGTAGCTTCCTGGTATCTTTACCCCTCCACTTT. Protein product: CSFLVSLPLHF. The chain links TRBV5-6 to TRBJ1-6; D is unclear. This CDR3 spans 11 amino acids. Germline V CDR1 and CDR2: SGHDT, YYEEEE.

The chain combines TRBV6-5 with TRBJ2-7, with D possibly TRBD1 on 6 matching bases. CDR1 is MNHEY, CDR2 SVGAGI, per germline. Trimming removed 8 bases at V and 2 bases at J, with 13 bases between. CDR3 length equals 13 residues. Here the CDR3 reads CASSGQPAYEQYF. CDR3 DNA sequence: TGTGCCAGCTCAGGACAGCCCGCCTACGAGCAGTACTTC.

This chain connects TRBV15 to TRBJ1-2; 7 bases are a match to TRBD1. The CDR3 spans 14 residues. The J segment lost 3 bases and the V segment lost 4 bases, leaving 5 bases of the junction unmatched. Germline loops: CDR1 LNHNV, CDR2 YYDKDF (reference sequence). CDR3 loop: CATSNRDRYYGYTF. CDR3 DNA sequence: TGTGCCACCAGCAATCGGGACAGATACTATGGCTACACCTTC. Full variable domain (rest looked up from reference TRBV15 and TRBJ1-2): DAMVIQNPRYQVTQFGKPVTLSCSQTLNHNVMYWYQQKSSQAPKLLFHYYDKDFNNEADTPDNFQSRRPNTSFCFLDIRSPGLGDTAMYLCATSNRDRYYGYTFGSGTRLTVV.

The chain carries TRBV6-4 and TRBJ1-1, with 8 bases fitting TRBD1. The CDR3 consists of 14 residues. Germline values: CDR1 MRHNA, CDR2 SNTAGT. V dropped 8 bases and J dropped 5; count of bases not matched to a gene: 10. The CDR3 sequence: CASRASGGNTEAFF. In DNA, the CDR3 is TGTGCCAGCCGAGCATCAGGGGGCAATACTGAAGCTTTCTTT.

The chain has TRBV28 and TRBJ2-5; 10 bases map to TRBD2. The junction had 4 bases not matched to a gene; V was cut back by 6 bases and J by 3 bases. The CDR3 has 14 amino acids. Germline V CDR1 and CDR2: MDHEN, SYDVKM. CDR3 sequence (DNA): TGTGCCAGCAGAAGCGGGGGGGAGAAAGAGACCCAGTACTTC. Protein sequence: CASRSGGEKETQYF.

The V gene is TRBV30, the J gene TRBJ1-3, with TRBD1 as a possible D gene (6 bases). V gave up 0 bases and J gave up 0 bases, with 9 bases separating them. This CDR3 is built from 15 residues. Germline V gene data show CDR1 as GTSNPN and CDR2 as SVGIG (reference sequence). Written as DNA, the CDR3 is TGTGCCTGGAGTGTACCGGGGGCCTCTGGAAACACCATATATTTT. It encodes CAWSVPGASGNTIYF.

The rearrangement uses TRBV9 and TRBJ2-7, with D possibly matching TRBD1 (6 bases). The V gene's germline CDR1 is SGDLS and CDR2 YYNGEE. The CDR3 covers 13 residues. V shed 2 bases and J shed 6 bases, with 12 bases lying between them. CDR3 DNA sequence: TGTGCCAGCAGCGTTGTACTCAGGGGCGAGCAGTACTTC. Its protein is CASSVVLRGEQYF.